This T cell receptor beta chain was captured in a study of identifying expanded T cells in peripheral blood. General study results and limits: Over about two and four weeks, about 16.4 and 19 clones changed, versus around 1.3 between replicates. Approximately two-week clone count variance significantly increased as total template count grew.

Germline V gives CDR1 SGHRS, CDR2 YFSETQ. Trimming removed 3 bases from V and 2 bases from J, with 8 bases in between. This CDR3 is 13 amino acids long. Repertoires were generated with immunoSEQ multiplex PCR, while TCRdb's copy carries only in-frame clones and drops some. The sample holds some 130,000 clones; around 88% are singletons and the top ten take roughly 7.9%. Details on this clone: Its target is unknown.

The chain couples TRBV5-1 to TRBJ2-5; perhaps TRBD1 as D (5 bases). The source of this sequence is a person between 18 and 70 years old in good health. The sample was blood. Written as DNA, the CDR3 is TGCGCCAGCAGCTCCCAGGGTCAAGAGACCCAGTACTTC. Amino acid sequence: CASSSQGQETQYF.